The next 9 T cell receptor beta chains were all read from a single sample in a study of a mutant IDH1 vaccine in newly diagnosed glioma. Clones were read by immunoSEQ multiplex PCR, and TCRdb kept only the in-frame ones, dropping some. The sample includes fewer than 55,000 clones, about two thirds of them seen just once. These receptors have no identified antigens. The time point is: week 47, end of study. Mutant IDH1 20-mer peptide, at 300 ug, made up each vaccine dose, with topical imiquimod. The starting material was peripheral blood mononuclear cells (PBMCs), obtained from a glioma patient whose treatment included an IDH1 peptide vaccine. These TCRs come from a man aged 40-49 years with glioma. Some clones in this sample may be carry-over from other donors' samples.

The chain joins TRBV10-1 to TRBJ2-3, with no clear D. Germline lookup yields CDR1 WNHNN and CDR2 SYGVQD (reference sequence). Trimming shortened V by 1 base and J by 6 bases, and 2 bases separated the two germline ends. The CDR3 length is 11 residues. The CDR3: CASSEFDTQYF. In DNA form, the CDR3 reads TGCGCCAGCAGTGAGTTTGATACGCAGTATTTT.

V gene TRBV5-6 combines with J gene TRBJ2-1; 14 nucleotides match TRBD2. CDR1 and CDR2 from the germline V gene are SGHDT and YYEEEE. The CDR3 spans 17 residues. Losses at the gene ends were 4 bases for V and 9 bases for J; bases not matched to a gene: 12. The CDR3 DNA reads TGTGCCAGCAGCCTCATGACTAGCGGGGGGGCTCTGGGTGAGCAGTTCTTC. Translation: CASSLMTSGGALGEQFF.

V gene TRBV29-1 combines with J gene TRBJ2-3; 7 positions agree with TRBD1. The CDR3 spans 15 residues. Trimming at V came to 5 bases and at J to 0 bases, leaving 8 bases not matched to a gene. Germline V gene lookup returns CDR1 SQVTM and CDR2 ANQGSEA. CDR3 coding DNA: TGCAGCGTTCACCGGACAGGCGACAGCACAGATACGCAGTATTTT. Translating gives CSVHRTGDSTDTQYF.

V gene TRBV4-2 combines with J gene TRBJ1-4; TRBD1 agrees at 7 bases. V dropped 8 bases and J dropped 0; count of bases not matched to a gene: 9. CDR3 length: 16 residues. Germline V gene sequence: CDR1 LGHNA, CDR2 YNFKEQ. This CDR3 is CASVRTGVSTNEKLFF. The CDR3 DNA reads TGTGCCAGCGTAAGGACAGGCGTCTCAACTAATGAAAAACTGTTTTTT.

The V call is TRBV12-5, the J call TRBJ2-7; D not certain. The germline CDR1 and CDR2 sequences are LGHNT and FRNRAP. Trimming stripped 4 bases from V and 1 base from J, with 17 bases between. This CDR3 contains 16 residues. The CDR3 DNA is TGTGCTAGTGGTTACACGGCGGCTGGTCCATCCTACGAGCAGTACTTC. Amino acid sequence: CASGYTAAGPSYEQYF.

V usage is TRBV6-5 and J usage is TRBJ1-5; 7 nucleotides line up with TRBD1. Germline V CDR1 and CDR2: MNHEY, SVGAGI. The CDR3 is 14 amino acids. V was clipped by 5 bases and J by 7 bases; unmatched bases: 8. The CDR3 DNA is TGTGCCAGCAGTCTCCAGGGGGTGGGACAGCCCCAGCATTTT. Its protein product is CASSLQGVGQPQHF.

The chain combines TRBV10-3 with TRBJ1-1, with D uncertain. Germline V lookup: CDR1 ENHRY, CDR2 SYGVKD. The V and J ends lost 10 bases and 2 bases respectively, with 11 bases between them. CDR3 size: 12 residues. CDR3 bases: TGTGCCACCAGAAGCACAAACACTGAAGCTTTCTTT. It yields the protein CATRSTNTEAFF.

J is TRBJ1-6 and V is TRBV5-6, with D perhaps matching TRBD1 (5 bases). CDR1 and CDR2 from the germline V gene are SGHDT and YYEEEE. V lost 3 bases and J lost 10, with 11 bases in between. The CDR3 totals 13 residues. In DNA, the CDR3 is TGTGCCAGCAGCTCAGGGTGGGGATCACCCCTCCACTTT. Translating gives CASSSGWGSPLHF.

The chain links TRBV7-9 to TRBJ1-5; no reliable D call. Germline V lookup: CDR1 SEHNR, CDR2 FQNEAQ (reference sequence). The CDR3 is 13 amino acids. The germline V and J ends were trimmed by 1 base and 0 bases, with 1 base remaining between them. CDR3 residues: CASSLDSNQPQHF. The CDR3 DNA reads TGTGCCAGCAGCTTAGATAGCAATCAGCCCCAGCATTTT.